This is a list of T cell receptor beta chains from one sample in a study of T cell responses to AZD1222 COVID-19 vaccine. The assay was immunoSEQ multiplex PCR, and TCRdb's table has in-frame clones only and misses some. The top ten hold about 9.9% of the sample, which has approximately 130,000 clones, roughly nine tenths seen once. The sample in question was peripheral blood, obtained 28 days after the second AZD1222 dose. Receptor source: an adult who received the AZD1222 COVID-19 vaccine. Each CDR3 is given with its conserved first and last residue. The D gene is left open where the match is weak. A clone size is listed for some rows: how often the clone was seen (once, few, many), or a class if it is expanded.

v_gene,abundance,j_gene,d_gene,CDR3nt,CDR3aa
TRBV7-8,.,TRBJ2-1,.,TGTGCCAGCAGCTTTAGGGACACCTACAATGAGCAGTTCTTC,CASSFRDTYNEQFF
TRBV6-5,.,TRBJ1-2,.,TGTGCCAGCAGTACGGGGACCCGTTATGGCTACACCTTC,CASSTGTRYGYTF
TRBV7-9,.,TRBJ1-3,.,TGTGCCAGCAGCAAGTGGACATCCTTCTCTGGAAACACCATATATTTT,CASSKWTSFSGNTIYF
TRBV13,.,TRBJ2-3,TRBD2,TGTGCCAGCAGCTTAGGTCTAGCGGGCGATACGCAGTATTTT,CASSLGLAGDTQYF
TRBV27,.,TRBJ1-3,.,TGTGCCAGCAAGAAAAACACCATATATTTT,CASKKNTIYF
TRBV29-1,medium-sized,TRBJ1-5,TRBD1,TGCAGCGTAAAGACAACAGGGGGTTTAGGTCAGCCCCAGCATTTT,CSVKTTGGLGQPQHF
TRBV27,few,TRBJ2-7,.,TGTGCCAGCAGTTTATCCTGGCAGAGCTCCTACGAGCAGTACTTC,CASSLSWQSSYEQYF
TRBV2,.,TRBJ2-7,.,TGTGCCAGCAGTGAAGCGCGAGGGTTCGGCGAGCAGTACTTC,CASSEARGFGEQYF
TRBV5-4,.,TRBJ2-2,TRBD1,TGTGCCAGCAGAACGCAGGGGGTTGGCACCGGGGAGCTGTTTTTT,CASRTQGVGTGELFF
TRBV3-1/TRBV3-2,.,TRBJ2-2,TRBD2,TGTGCCAGCAGCCCGGGACTAGCTACCACCGGGGAGCTGTTTTTT,CASSPGLATTGELFF
TRBV7-2,.,TRBJ1-3,.,TGTGCCAGCAGCCCACGGGGGCCCTCTGGAAACACCATATATTTT,CASSPRGPSGNTIYF
TRBV6-2/TRBV6-3,.,TRBJ1-6,TRBD1,TGTGCCAGCAGTGAGACAGGGCCCCGGGAACCCCTCCACTTT,CASSETGPREPLHF
TRBV25-1,.,TRBJ1-2,.,TGTGCCAGCAGTGATTTTGGGGCCGCCTATGGCTACACCTTC,CASSDFGAAYGYTF
TRBV29-1,.,TRBJ2-3,TRBD2,TGCAGCGTCCGGGGACTAGACAACACAGATACGCAGTATTTT,CSVRGLDNTDTQYF
TRBV4-1,.,TRBJ2-1,.,TGCGCCAGCAGCCAAAGCACGAGCTCCTACAATGAGCAGTTCTTC,CASSQSTSSYNEQFF
TRBV7-9,.,TRBJ1-1,.,TGTGCCAGCAGCTTAGTGGGGGGGCAAACTGCTGAAGCTTTCTTT,CASSLVGGQTAEAFF
TRBV30,.,TRBJ1-1,.,TGTGCCTGGAGTTCTCGGGGCCGGAACACTGAAGCTTTCTTT,CAWSSRGRNTEAFF
TRBV29-1,.,TRBJ2-3,TRBD1,TGCAGCGTTATTGAACAGGGGGATACGCAGTATTTT,CSVIEQGDTQYF
TRBV5-1,.,TRBJ2-7,.,TGCGCCAGCAGCTTGGTTTCGGCAGCAGTCTCCTACGAGCAGTACTTC,CASSLVSAAVSYEQYF
TRBV5-1,.,TRBJ2-5,.,TGCGCCAGCAGCTTTACGGGGGCCCCCCAAGAGACCCAGTACTTC,CASSFTGAPQETQYF
TRBV20-1,.,TRBJ1-2,.,TGCAGTGCTAGTTCCGCCGGCTATGGCTACACCTTC,CSASSAGYGYTF
TRBV7-2,once,TRBJ1-5,.,TGTGCCAGCAGCACCACAGGGACTAGCAATCAGCCCCAGCATTTT,CASSTTGTSNQPQHF
TRBV15,.,TRBJ2-7,.,TGTGCCACCAGCAGAGACTTCACTCAATCGTGGGAGCAGTACTTC,CATSRDFTQSWEQYF
TRBV30,.,TRBJ1-5,.,TGTGCCTGGGGACAGACGATTGGGCAGCCCCAGCATTTT,CAWGQTIGQPQHF
TRBV7-8,.,TRBJ1-5,.,TGTGCCAGCAGCTTAGGATGGGGGGCGGCGGGAAGCAATCAGCCCCAGCATTTT,CASSLGWGAAGSNQPQHF
TRBV7-2,.,TRBJ2-3,.,TGTGCCAGCAGCGTATTATTGCTCGGCACAGATACGCAGTATTTT,CASSVLLLGTDTQYF
TRBV4-1,.,TRBJ2-6,.,TGCGCCAGCGCCCCGGGTTACTCTGGGGCCAACGTCCTGACTTTC,CASAPGYSGANVLTF
TRBV3-1/TRBV3-2,.,TRBJ2-5,TRBD2,TGTGCCAGCAGCCAAGAGGGGGGAGGGTTACAAGAGACCCAGTACTTC,CASSQEGGGLQETQYF